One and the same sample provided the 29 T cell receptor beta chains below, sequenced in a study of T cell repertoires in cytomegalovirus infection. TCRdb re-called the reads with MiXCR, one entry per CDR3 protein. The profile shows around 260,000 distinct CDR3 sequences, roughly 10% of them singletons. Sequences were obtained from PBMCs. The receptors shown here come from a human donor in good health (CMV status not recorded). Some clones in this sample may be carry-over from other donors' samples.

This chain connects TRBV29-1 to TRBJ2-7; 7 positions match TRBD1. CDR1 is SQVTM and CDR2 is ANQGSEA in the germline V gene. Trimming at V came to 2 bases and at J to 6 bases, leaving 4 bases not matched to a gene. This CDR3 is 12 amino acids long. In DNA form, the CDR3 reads TGCAGCGTTGAATACAGGGGTCGCGAGCAGTACTTC. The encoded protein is CSVEYRGREQYF.

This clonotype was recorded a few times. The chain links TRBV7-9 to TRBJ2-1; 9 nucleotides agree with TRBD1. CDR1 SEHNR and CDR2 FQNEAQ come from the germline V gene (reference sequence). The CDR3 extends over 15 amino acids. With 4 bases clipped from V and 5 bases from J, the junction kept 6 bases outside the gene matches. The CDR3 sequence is CASSSGTGSHNEQFF. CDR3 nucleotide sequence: TGTGCCAGCAGCTCCGGGACAGGGAGCCACAATGAGCAGTTCTTC. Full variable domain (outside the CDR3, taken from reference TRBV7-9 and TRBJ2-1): DTGVSQNPRHKITKRGQNVTFRCDPISEHNRLYWYRQTLGQGPEFLTYFQNEAQLEKSRLLSDRFSAERPKGSFSTLEIQRTEQGDSAMYLCASSSGTGSHNEQFFGPGTRLTVL.

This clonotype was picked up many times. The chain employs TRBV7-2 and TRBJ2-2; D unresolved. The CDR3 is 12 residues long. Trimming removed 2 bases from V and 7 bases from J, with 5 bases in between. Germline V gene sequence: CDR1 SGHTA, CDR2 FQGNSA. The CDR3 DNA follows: TGTGCCAGCAGCTTATATGGCGGGGAGCTGTTTTTT. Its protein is CASSLYGGELFF.

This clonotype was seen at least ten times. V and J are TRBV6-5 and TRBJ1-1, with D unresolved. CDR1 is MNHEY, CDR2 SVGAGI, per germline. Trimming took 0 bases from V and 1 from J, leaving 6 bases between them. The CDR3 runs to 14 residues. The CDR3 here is CASSYSPQNTEAFF. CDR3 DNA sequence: TGTGCCAGCAGTTACTCCCCACAGAACACTGAAGCTTTCTTT.

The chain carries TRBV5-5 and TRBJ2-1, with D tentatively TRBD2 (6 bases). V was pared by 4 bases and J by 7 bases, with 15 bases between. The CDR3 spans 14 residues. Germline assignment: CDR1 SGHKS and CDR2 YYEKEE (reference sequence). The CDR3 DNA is TGTGCCAGCAGCCCACCCTCGGGGGTTAATGAGCAGTTCTTC. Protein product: CASSPPSGVNEQFF.

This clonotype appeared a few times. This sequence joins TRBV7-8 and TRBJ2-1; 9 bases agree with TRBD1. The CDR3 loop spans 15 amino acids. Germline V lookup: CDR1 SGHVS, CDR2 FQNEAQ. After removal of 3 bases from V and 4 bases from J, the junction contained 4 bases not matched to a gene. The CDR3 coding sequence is TGTGCCAGCAGCTTTTCCGGGACAGGGTACAATGAGCAGTTCTTC. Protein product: CASSFSGTGYNEQFF.

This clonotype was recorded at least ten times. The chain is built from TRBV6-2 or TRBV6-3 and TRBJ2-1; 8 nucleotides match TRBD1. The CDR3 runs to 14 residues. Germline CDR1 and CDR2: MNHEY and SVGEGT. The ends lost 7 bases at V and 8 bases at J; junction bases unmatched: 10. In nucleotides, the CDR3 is TGTGCCAGCAAAGTACGACAGGGGAGAGATGAGCAGTTCTTC. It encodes CASKVRQGRDEQFF.

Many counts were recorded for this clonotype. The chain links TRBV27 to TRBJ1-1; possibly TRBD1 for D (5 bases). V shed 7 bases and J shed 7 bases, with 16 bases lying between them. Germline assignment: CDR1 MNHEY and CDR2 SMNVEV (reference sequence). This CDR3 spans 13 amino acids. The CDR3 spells CASTFRESGEAFF. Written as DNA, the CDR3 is TGTGCCAGCACTTTCAGGGAGAGCGGTGAAGCTTTCTTT.

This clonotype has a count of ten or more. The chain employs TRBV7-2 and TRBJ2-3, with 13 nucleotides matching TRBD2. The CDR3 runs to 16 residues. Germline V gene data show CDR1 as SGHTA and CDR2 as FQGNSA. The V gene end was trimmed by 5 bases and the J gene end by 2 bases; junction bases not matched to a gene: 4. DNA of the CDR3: TGTGCCAGCAGCACTAGCGGGAGGGTGAACACAGATACGCAGTATTTT. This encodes CASSTSGRVNTDTQYF.

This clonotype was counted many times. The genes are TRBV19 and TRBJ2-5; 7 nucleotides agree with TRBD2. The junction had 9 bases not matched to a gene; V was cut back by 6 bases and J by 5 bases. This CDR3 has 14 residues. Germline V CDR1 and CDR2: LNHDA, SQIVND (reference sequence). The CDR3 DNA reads TGTGCCAGTAGCCCGCGGGGGAGAGGGGAGACCCAGTACTTC. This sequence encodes CASSPRGRGETQYF.

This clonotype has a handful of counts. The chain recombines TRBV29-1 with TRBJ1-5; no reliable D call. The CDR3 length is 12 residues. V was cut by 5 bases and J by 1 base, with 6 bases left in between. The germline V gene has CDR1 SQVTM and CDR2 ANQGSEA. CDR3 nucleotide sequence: TGCAGCGTTTCGGACAGCAATCAGCCCCAGCATTTT. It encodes CSVSDSNQPQHF.

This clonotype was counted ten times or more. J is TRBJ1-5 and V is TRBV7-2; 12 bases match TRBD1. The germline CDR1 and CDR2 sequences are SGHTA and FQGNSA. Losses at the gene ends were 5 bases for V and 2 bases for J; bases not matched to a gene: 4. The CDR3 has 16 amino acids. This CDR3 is CASSQGQGAGNQPQHF. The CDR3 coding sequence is TGTGCCAGCAGCCAGGGACAGGGGGCGGGCAATCAGCCCCAGCATTTT.

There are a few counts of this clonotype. The CDR3 DNA is TGTGCCAGCAGAGGGAAAGTTGAGCAGTTCTTC. Its translation is CASRGKVEQFF. The chain links TRBV6-6 to TRBJ2-1; no clear D gene. The length of the CDR3 is 11 residues. In germline, CDR1 is MNHNY, CDR2 SVGAGI (reference sequence). Deletions cut 6 bases from V and 9 bases from J, with 9 bases between.

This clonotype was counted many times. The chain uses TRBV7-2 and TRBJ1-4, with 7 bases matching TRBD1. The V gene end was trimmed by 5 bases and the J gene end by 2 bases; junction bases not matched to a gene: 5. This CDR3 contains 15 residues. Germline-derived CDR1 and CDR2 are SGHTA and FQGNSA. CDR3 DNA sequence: TGTGCCAGCAGCCGATTACAGGGGACTAATGAAAAACTGTTTTTT. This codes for CASSRLQGTNEKLFF.

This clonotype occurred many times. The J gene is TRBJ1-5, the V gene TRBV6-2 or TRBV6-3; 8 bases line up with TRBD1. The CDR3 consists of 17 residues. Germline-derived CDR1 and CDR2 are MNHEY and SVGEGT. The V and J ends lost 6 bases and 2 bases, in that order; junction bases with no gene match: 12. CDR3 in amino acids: CASSPHGTGFGNQPQHF. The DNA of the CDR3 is TGTGCCAGCAGCCCCCATGGGACAGGTTTCGGCAATCAGCCCCAGCATTTT.

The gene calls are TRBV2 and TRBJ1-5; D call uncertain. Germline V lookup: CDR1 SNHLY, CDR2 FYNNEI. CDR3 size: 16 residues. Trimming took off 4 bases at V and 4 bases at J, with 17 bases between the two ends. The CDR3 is CASSGLRAGGNQPQHF. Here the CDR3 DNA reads TGTGCCAGCAGTGGACTTAGGGCCGGAGGTAATCAGCCCCAGCATTTT.

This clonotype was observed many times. CDR3 nucleotides: TGTGCCAGCAGTTTAGCCGGGAAGAACACTGAAGCTTTCTTT. Amino acid sequence: CASSLAGKNTEAFF. This chain joins TRBV12-3 or TRBV12-4 and TRBJ1-1; D is undetermined. The CDR3 length is 14 residues. V lost 0 bases to trimming and J lost 1 base, with 6 bases between them.

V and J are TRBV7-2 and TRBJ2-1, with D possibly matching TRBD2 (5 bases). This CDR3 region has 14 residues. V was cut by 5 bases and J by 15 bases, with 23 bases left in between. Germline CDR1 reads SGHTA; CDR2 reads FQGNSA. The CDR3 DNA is TGTGCCAGCAGCGCCCATAGCGCACCAACTAGTGGGTTCTTC. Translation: CASSAHSAPTSGFF.

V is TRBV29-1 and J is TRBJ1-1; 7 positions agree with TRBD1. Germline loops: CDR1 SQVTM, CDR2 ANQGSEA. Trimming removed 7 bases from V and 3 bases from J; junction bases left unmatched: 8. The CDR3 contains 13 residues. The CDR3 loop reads CSAPHRGYTEAFF. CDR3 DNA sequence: TGCAGCGCCCCGCACAGGGGATACACTGAAGCTTTCTTT.

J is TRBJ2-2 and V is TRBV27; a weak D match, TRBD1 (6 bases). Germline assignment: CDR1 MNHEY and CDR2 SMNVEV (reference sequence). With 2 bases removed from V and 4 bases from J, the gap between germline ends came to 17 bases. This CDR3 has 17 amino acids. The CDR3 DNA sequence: TGTGCCAGCAGTTTACCTCCCCGGGCAGGGGCCACCGGGGAGCTGTTTTTT. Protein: CASSLPPRAGATGELFF.

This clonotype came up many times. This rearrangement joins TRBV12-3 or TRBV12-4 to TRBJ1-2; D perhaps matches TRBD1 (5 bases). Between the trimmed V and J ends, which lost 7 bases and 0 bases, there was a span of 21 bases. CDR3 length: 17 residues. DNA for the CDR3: TGTGCCAGCACCCCGGGGGTGGCGTCGACCTCTAACTATGGCTACACCTTC. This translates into CASTPGVASTSNYGYTF.

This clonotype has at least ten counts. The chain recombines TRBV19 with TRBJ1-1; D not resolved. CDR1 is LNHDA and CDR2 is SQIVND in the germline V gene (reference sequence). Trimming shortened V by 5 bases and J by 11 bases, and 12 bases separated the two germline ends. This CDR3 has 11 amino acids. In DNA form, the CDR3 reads TGTGCCAGTAGTCTGCGTAGAAGCGCTTTCTTT. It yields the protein CASSLRRSAFF.

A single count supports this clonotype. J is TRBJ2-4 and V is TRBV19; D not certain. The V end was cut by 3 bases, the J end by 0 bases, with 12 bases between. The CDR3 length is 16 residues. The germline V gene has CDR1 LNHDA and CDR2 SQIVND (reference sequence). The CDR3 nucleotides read TGTGCCAGTAGTATCCAGAGTGAGATAGCCAAAAACATTCAGTACTTC. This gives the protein CASSIQSEIAKNIQYF.

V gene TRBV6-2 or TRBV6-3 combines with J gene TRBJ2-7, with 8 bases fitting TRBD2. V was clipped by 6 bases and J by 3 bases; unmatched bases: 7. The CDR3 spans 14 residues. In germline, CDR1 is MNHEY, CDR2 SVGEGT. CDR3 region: CASSSSAGVYEQYF. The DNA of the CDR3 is TGTGCCAGCAGCTCCTCAGCGGGGGTCTACGAGCAGTACTTC.

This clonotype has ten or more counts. CDR3 sequence (DNA): TGTGCCAGCAGTCCCACGGAGGATAGGGGCTACACCTTC. Protein sequence: CASSPTEDRGYTF. The gene calls are TRBV12-3 or TRBV12-4 and TRBJ1-2; no clear D. Trimming removed 5 bases from V and 8 bases from J, with 15 bases in between. The CDR3 spans 13 residues.

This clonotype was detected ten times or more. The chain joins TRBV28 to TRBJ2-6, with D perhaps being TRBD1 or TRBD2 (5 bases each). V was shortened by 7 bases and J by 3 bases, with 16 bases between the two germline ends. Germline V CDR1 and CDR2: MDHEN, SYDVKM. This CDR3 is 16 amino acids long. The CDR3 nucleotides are TGTGCCAGCACCCGTGGAGGTCAGGGTGGGGCCAACGTCCTGACTTTC. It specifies CASTRGGQGGANVLTF.

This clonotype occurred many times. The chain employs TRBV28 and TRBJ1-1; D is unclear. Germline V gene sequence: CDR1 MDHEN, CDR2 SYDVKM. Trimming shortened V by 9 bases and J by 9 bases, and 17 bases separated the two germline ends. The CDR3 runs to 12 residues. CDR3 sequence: CASRLVPGQAFF. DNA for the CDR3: TGTGCCAGTCGTTTGGTACCCGGGCAAGCTTTCTTT. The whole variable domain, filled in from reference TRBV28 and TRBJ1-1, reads DVKVTQSSRYLVKRTGEKVFLECVQDMDHENMFWYRQDPGLGLRLIYFSYDVKMKEKGDIPEGYSVSREKKERFSLILESASTNQTSMYLCASRLVPGQAFFGQGTRLTVV.

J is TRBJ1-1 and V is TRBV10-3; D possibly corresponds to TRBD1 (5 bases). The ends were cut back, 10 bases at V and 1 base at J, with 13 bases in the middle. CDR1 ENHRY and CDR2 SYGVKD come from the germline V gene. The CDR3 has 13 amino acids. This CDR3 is CATQGFENTEAFF. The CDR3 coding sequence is TGTGCCACCCAGGGTTTCGAGAACACTGAAGCTTTCTTT.

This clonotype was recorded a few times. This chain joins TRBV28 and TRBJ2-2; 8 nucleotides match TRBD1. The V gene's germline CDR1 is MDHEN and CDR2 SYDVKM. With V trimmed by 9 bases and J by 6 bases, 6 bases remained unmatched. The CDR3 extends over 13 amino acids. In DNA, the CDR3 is TGTGCCAGTAGAATACAGGGGGCCGGGGAGCTGTTTTTT. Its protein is CASRIQGAGELFF.